This entry lists 7 T cell receptor beta chains sequenced from one sample in a study of vaccination and CD4 T cells after COVID-19 (dated by TCRdb to between 2021 and 2023). In the paper's terms, the treatment or condition label means: roughly nine-day PBMC culture with coronavirus spike peptide pools or control peptides (ViraFEST assay). The antigens these receptors bind are not known. Libraries were prepared through PCR. TCRdb shows the sequencer as Illumina iSeq 100. TCR sequencing of DNA from cultured CD4+ T cells used the Oncomine TCR Beta short-read assay at the Johns Hopkins FTIC core. Using fastp trimming at Q25 and MiXCR clonotype assembly, TCRdb reanalyzed the public sequencing data and kept in-frame beta chains. Here each entry gathers all rows of one CDR3 protein and keeps the most common genes and DNA. The sample profile shows more than 12,000 distinct CDR3 sequences; just over 20% of them were found once. Around 10% of the sample lies in the top ten.

This sample comprised CD4+ T cells from blood, cultured in vitro, obtained before SARS-CoV-2 vaccination. Receptors originate from a human donor who received a COVID-19 vaccine.

This clonotype appeared a few times. The chain recombines TRBV12-3 or TRBV12-4 with TRBJ1-1, with D possibly TRBD1 on 6 matching bases. V shed 5 bases and J shed 2 bases, with 12 bases lying between them. This CDR3 comprises 14 residues. CDR3 DNA sequence: TGTGCCAGCAGTCTACAGGGATTCAACACTGAAGCTTTCTTT. It specifies CASSLQGFNTEAFF.

The J gene is TRBJ1-1, the V gene TRBV19, with D unclear. Germline lookup yields CDR1 LNHDA and CDR2 SQIVND (reference sequence). This CDR3 has 13 amino acids. Trimming took 3 bases from V and 1 from J, leaving 6 bases between them. The CDR3 spells CASSINSNTEAFF. In DNA, the CDR3 is TGTGCCAGTAGTATTAATTCGAACACTGAAGCTTTCTTT.

This clonotype appeared once. The chain combines TRBV5-8 with TRBJ2-1; 7 nucleotides match TRBD1. CDR1 is SGHTS, CDR2 YDEGEE, per germline. Trimming cost V 0 bases and J 5 bases; bases outside gene matches: 8. The CDR3 contains 16 residues. CDR3 region: CASSLVFGTVDNEQFF. The DNA for the CDR3 is TGTGCCAGCAGCTTGGTGTTCGGGACAGTAGACAATGAGCAGTTCTTC.

This clonotype was recorded a few times. The chain links TRBV24-1 to TRBJ1-2; TRBD1 matches at 7 bases. V trimming: 5 bases; J trimming: 4 bases; junction bases outside the gene matches: 9. Germline-derived CDR1 and CDR2 are KGHDR and SFDVKD. CDR3 length: 15 amino acids. The CDR3 region is CATSAQGEGSYGYTF. DNA of the CDR3: TGTGCCACCAGTGCGCAGGGGGAGGGTAGCTATGGCTACACCTTC.

This clonotype came up once. The V call is TRBV7-3, the J call TRBJ2-2, with unresolved D. This CDR3 region has 15 residues. The germline gives CDR1 SGHTA, CDR2 FQGTGA. Trimming took off 5 bases at V and 4 bases at J, with 14 bases between the two ends. The CDR3 protein is CASSPGGLGTGELFF. The CDR3, as DNA: TGTGCCAGCAGCCCAGGCGGTCTCGGCACCGGGGAGCTGTTTTTT.

The V gene is TRBV6-1, the J gene TRBJ2-7; 13 bases line up with TRBD2. This CDR3 spans 15 amino acids. V lost 7 bases and J lost 0; bases outside the gene matches: 3. Germline V gives CDR1 MNHNS, CDR2 SASEGT. This chain's CDR3 is CASIGLAGVSYEQYF. CDR3 bases: TGTGCCAGCATTGGACTAGCGGGGGTCTCCTACGAGCAGTACTTC.

V gene TRBV30 combines with J gene TRBJ1-2, with unresolved D. The CDR3 runs to 12 residues. Trimming shortened V by 3 bases and J by 2 bases, and 7 bases separated the two germline ends. Germline values: CDR1 GTSNPN, CDR2 SVGIG (reference sequence). CDR3 residues: CAWSARNYGYTF. For the CDR3, the DNA is TGTGCCTGGAGCGCTAGGAACTATGGCTACACCTTC.